This T cell receptor beta chain was sequenced during a study of control samples from healthy donors and cancer patients (dated by TCRdb to the early 2020s). From V the trimming removes 5 bases and from J it removes 0 bases, while the gene matches leave 15 bases of the junction unaccounted for. For CDR1 and CDR2, the germline V gene (reference sequence) lists LGHDT and YNNKEL. From the cysteine up to the phenylalanine, the CDR3 has a length of 19 residues. CDR3 DNA only is kept here, 57 bases in frame from base 1. Notes on this clone: Its antigen is currently not known. Nothing much larger sits one base from this clone, and base qualities are not available.

Libraries were prepared through the immunoSEQ multiplex PCR assay. TCRdb took over this immuneACCESS table, retaining in-frame rearrangements with V and J assigned. Such tables are incomplete; in checked studies, under half of the missing clones stem from an unresolved V gene, and the remainder is unexplained. This sample comprises over 100,000 clones, roughly 91% of them detected only once. Around 17% of the sample lies in the top ten. The sample consisted of blood. The chain uses TRBV3-1 (or the pseudogene TRBV3-2) and TRBJ1-3; 8 central bases correspond to TRBD1. This receptor was obtained from a woman aged 45-65 years in good health. This receptor has the CDR3 CASSSRRRGPDGSGNTIYF. The nucleotide sequence reads as follows: TGTGCCAGCAGCTCGCGACGCAGGGGGCCCGACGGCTCTGGAAACACCATATATTTT.